Below are 30 T cell receptor beta chains sequenced from a single sample in a study of blood T cell repertoires in COVID-19. TCRdb keeps only in-frame clones here, not all; method: immunoSEQ multiplex PCR. The sample carries approximately 110,000 clones, 88% recorded once. The sample was peripheral blood. Receptor source: a woman aged 45-60 years with active or convalescent COVID-19.

In DNA, the CDR3 is TGTGCCAGCAGCTGGGGGACAGGGGTGATACGTTACGAGCAGTACTTC. Amino acid sequence: CASSWGTGVIRYEQYF. The V gene is TRBV7-2, the J gene TRBJ2-7; TRBD1 aligns across 10 bases. CDR3 length equals 16 residues. Germline lookup yields CDR1 SGHTA and CDR2 FQGNSA. The trim removed 4 bases at V and 4 bases at J, leaving 10 bases unmatched.

The rearrangement links TRBV6-2 or TRBV6-3 to TRBJ2-7, with 9 positions matching TRBD2. The CDR3 has 19 amino acids. CDR1 is MNHEY, CDR2 SVGEGT, per germline. V lost 0 bases and J lost 5; bases outside the gene matches: 17. The CDR3 loop reads CASSYSTIAGEEPPDEQYF. CDR3 DNA sequence: TGTGCCAGCAGTTACTCCACCATAGCGGGAGAGGAACCACCGGACGAGCAGTACTTC.

J is TRBJ2-5 and V is TRBV11-2; no clear D gene. Trimming removed 5 bases from V and 7 bases from J, with 8 bases in between. The CDR3 extends over 11 amino acids. Germline V gene lookup returns CDR1 SGHAT and CDR2 FQNNGV. CDR3 sequence (DNA): TGTGCCAGCAGCCCCCCCGGGACCCAGTACTTC. The encoded protein is CASSPPGTQYF.

J is TRBJ1-1 and V is TRBV11-2; D unresolved. The V gene lost 5 bases and the J gene lost 1 base, with 8 bases spanning the gap. Looked up from germline, CDR1 is SGHAT and CDR2 is FQNNGV. The CDR3 loop spans 13 amino acids. CDR3: CASSVSRNTEAFF. CDR3 nucleotides: TGTGCCAGCAGCGTTTCTAGGAACACTGAAGCTTTCTTT.

The rearrangement joins TRBV7-2 to TRBJ2-2, with 9 bases identical to TRBD1. The CDR3 spans 16 residues. V was clipped by 5 bases and J by 5 bases; unmatched bases: 9. CDR1 and CDR2 (germline): SGHTA, FQGNSA. In nucleotides, the CDR3 is TGTGCCAGCAGCCTACAGGGGGCGCTTAGGACCGGGGAGCTGTTTTTT. Amino acids: CASSLQGALRTGELFF.

The V and J genes are TRBV9 and TRBJ1-2; TRBD1 matches at 10 bases. The J segment lost 0 bases and the V segment lost 4 bases, leaving 15 bases of the junction unmatched. Germline CDR1 reads SGDLS; CDR2 reads YYNGEE. The CDR3 is made up of 19 amino acids. The chain's CDR3 is CASSLDSGTGVWANYGYTF. CDR3 nucleotide sequence: TGTGCCAGCAGCTTAGATTCGGGGACAGGGGTTTGGGCTAACTATGGCTACACCTTC. Variable domain in full (rest from reference TRBV9 and TRBJ1-2): DSGVTQTPKHLITATGQRVTLRCSPRSGDLSVYWYQQSLDQGLQFLIQYYNGEERAKGNILERFSAQQFPDLHSELNLSSLELGDSALYFCASSLDSGTGVWANYGYTFGSGTRLTVV.

This chain links TRBV4-2 with TRBJ2-7; 8 bases fit TRBD1. The ends lost 4 bases at V and 2 bases at J; junction bases unmatched: 7. The germline gives CDR1 LGHNA, CDR2 YNFKEQ. This CDR3 has 15 residues. CDR3: CASSLTGTGAYEQYF. As DNA, the CDR3 is TGTGCCAGCAGCCTCACCGGGACAGGAGCCTACGAGCAGTACTTC.

The chain recombines TRBV28 with TRBJ2-7; D unclear. Trimming removed 2 bases at V and 3 bases at J, with 5 bases between. CDR3 length equals 12 residues. Germline loops: CDR1 MDHEN, CDR2 SYDVKM. The chain's CDR3 is CASSLNSYEQYF. CDR3 DNA sequence: TGTGCCAGCAGTTTAAACAGCTACGAGCAGTACTTC. Full variable domain (outside the CDR3, taken from reference TRBV28 and TRBJ2-7): DVKVTQSSRYLVKRTGEKVFLECVQDMDHENMFWYRQDPGLGLRLIYFSYDVKMKEKGDIPEGYSVSREKKERFSLILESASTNQTSMYLCASSLNSYEQYFGPGTRLTVT.

The gene calls are TRBV7-9 and TRBJ2-1; 10 nucleotides match TRBD2. There are 17 residues in the CDR3. CDR1 is SEHNR and CDR2 is FQNEAQ in the germline V gene (reference sequence). Trimming cost V 1 base and J 6 bases; bases outside gene matches: 9. In DNA, the CDR3 is TGTGCCAGCAGCTTAGGGCTCTCTAGCGGGGGTCCCAATGAGCAGTTCTTC. It is translated as CASSLGLSSGGPNEQFF.

The chain joins TRBV25-1 to TRBJ2-3, with 8 bases matching TRBD2. V gave up 10 bases and J gave up 1 base; unmatched junction bases: 19. Germline CDR1 and CDR2: MGHDK and SYGVNS. This CDR3 region has 18 residues. CDR3 amino acids: CATYGRSSGIFGTDTQYF. CDR3 DNA sequence: TGTGCCACATACGGAAGAAGTAGCGGGATTTTCGGCACAGATACGCAGTATTTT.

The chain combines TRBV7-9 with TRBJ2-2; 9 bases line up with TRBD1. Germline loops: CDR1 SEHNR, CDR2 FQNEAQ (reference sequence). This CDR3 is 16 amino acids long. V dropped 6 bases and J dropped 4; count of bases not matched to a gene: 9. CDR3 in DNA: TGTGCCAGCAGAACAGGGGGCGTTATTAGCACCGGGGAGCTGTTTTTT. It yields the protein CASRTGGVISTGELFF.

This rearrangement joins TRBV19 to TRBJ1-1; D is possibly TRBD1 (6 bases). CDR3 length: 13 amino acids. With 5 bases removed from V and 5 bases from J, the gap between germline ends came to 12 bases. Germline-derived CDR1 and CDR2 are LNHDA and SQIVND (reference sequence). The CDR3 DNA reads as TGTGCCAGTAGTGTGACAGGTCGGACTGAAGCTTTCTTT. Translation: CASSVTGRTEAFF.

The chain employs TRBV15 and TRBJ1-3, with D possibly being TRBD1 (6 bases). The CDR3 extends over 14 amino acids. V lost 8 bases, J lost 4 bases, and 15 bases lay in between. Germline V lookup: CDR1 LNHNV, CDR2 YYDKDF (reference sequence). CDR3 bases: TGTGCCACCCGAGGCAGGGGCTCCGGAAACACCATATATTTT. Protein sequence: CATRGRGSGNTIYF.

The rearrangement joins TRBV6-6 to TRBJ2-3; 8 bases match TRBD2. Germline CDR1 is MNHNY and CDR2 is SVGAGI (reference sequence). The CDR3 spans 15 residues. J gave up 3 bases and V 6 bases, and 8 bases lay outside the gene matches. CDR3 sequence: CASRRAGEGTDTQYF. CDR3 DNA sequence: TGTGCCAGCAGAAGAGCGGGAGAGGGTACAGATACGCAGTATTTT.

This chain links TRBV30 with TRBJ1-2; D is unclear. The CDR3 totals 14 residues. Trimming stripped 0 bases from V and 5 bases from J, with 13 bases between. Germline V CDR1 and CDR2: GTSNPN, SVGIG (reference sequence). The CDR3 here is CAWSVFGGGYGYTF. The CDR3, as DNA: TGTGCCTGGAGTGTATTTGGAGGAGGGTATGGCTACACCTTC.

V gene TRBV18 combines with J gene TRBJ2-7; TRBD2 agrees at 9 bases. J was trimmed by 4 bases and V by 5 bases; bases with no gene match: 9. CDR1 KGHSH and CDR2 LQKENI come from the germline V gene. The CDR3 is 15 residues long. The CDR3 reads CASSARLAALYEQYF. CDR3 bases: TGTGCCAGCTCAGCCAGACTAGCGGCGCTTTACGAGCAGTACTTC.

V and J are TRBV5-6 and TRBJ2-7; 11 nucleotides agree with TRBD2. Germline V gene sequence: CDR1 SGHDT, CDR2 YYEEEE. The CDR3 totals 15 residues. The V gene end was trimmed by 3 bases and the J gene end by 2 bases; junction bases not matched to a gene: 4. The CDR3 nucleotides read TGTGCCAGCAGCTCGGGACTAGCGGCCGCCTACGAGCAGTACTTC. It codes for CASSSGLAAAYEQYF.

The chain couples TRBV7-9 to TRBJ1-4; D remains unclear. CDR1 and CDR2 from the germline V gene are SEHNR and FQNEAQ (reference sequence). The V and J ends lost 5 bases and 3 bases respectively, with 13 bases between them. The CDR3 is 15 amino acids. CDR3 coding DNA: TGTGCCAGCAGCCTCGCAGAGGTGGCTAATGAAAAACTGTTTTTT. It translates to CASSLAEVANEKLFF.

The chain couples TRBV27 to TRBJ2-7; TRBD1 aligns across 9 bases. V lost 2 bases to trimming and J lost 6 bases; unmatched junction nucleotides: 2. This CDR3 region has 13 residues. Germline CDR1 is MNHEY and CDR2 is SMNVEV (reference sequence). CDR3 in DNA: TGTGCCAGCAGTTTAGGACAGGGGAGCGAGCAGTACTTC. Its translation: CASSLGQGSEQYF.

The chain employs TRBV5-6 and TRBJ1-2; 8 bases are shared with TRBD1. CDR3 length equals 14 residues. The J segment lost 4 bases and the V segment lost 6 bases, leaving 8 bases of the junction unmatched. Germline V gene sequence: CDR1 SGHDT, CDR2 YYEEEE. The CDR3 nucleotides are TGTGCCAGCAACCTACAGGGGGAGGTCTATGGCTACACCTTC. This sequence encodes CASNLQGEVYGYTF. Filled out from reference TRBV5-6 and TRBJ1-2, the complete variable domain reads DAGVTQSPTHLIKTRGQQVTLRCSPKSGHDTVSWYQQALGQGPQFIFQYYEEEERQRGNFPDRFSGHQFPNYSSELNVNALLLGDSALYLCASNLQGEVYGYTFGSGTRLTVV.

The gene calls are TRBV5-1 and TRBJ2-5, with 8 bases lining up with TRBD2. J was trimmed by 1 base and V by 0 bases; bases with no gene match: 5. The CDR3 covers 16 residues. Germline CDR1 SGHRS, CDR2 YFSETQ. For the CDR3, the DNA is TGCGCCAGCAGCTTGGAGAGTAGCGGGGCCCAAGAGACCCAGTACTTC. This encodes CASSLESSGAQETQYF.

The chain's CDR3 is CASSSPGALTGNTIYF. In DNA form, the CDR3 reads TGTGCCAGCAGTTCCCCGGGAGCCCTGACTGGAAACACCATATATTTT. This rearrangement joins TRBV28 to TRBJ1-3; D uncertain. The CDR3 totals 16 residues. Germline CDR1 is MDHEN and CDR2 is SYDVKM. V was pared by 4 bases and J by 2 bases, with 15 bases between.

CDR3 loop: CASRLPLMANADNSPLHF. CDR3 sequence (DNA): TGTGCAAGTCGCTTACCGCTTATGGCGAATGCGGATAATTCACCCCTCCACTTT. This sequence joins TRBV12-2 and TRBJ1-6. TRBV12-2 counts as a pseudogene. This CDR3 region has 18 residues.

The rearrangement joins TRBV11-2 to TRBJ1-4, with 8 bases identical to TRBD1. Per germline, CDR1 SGHAT and CDR2 FQNNGV. V gave up 3 bases and J gave up 8 bases; unmatched junction bases: 8. This CDR3 has 15 amino acids. The CDR3 here is CASSFSGGAREKLFF. The CDR3 region has the DNA TGTGCCAGCAGCTTCTCAGGGGGCGCGAGAGAAAAACTGTTTTTT.

This clone appeared a single time. The V and J genes are TRBV6-5 and TRBJ2-1; D not certain. Germline CDR1 and CDR2: MNHEY and SVGAGI. This CDR3 region has 11 residues. The V and J ends lost 5 bases and 8 bases respectively, with 7 bases between them. CDR3 in DNA: TGTGCCAGCAGTCTTTCCCATGAGCAGTTCTTC. Translating it yields CASSLSHEQFF.

The chain is built from TRBV19 and TRBJ2-2; 7 nucleotides align to TRBD1. The J segment lost 7 bases and the V segment lost 5 bases, leaving 7 bases of the junction unmatched. Looked up from germline, CDR1 is LNHDA and CDR2 is SQIVND (reference sequence). There are 14 residues in the CDR3. Here the CDR3 DNA reads TGTGCCAGTAGTGCGACAGGGATGGGCGGGGAGCTGTTTTTT. Its translation: CASSATGMGGELFF.

This clone was seen just once. This chain links TRBV9 with TRBJ2-1, with D perhaps TRBD2 (5 bases). From germline, CDR1 is SGDLS and CDR2 YYNGEE. This CDR3 has 12 amino acids. V was trimmed by 2 bases and J by 9 bases, leaving 9 bases between them. This CDR3 is CASSVWAGEQFF. CDR3 sequence (DNA): TGTGCCAGCAGCGTGTGGGCGGGTGAGCAGTTCTTC.

The chain uses TRBV3-1 (or the pseudogene TRBV3-2) and TRBJ1-4; no clear D. V lost 4 bases and J lost 5, with 14 bases in between. CDR1 LGHDT and CDR2 YNNKEL come from the germline V gene (reference sequence). The CDR3 consists of 15 residues. CDR3 region: CASSPPSGRNEKLFF. As DNA, the CDR3 is TGTGCCAGCAGCCCCCCGAGTGGTAGAAATGAAAAACTGTTTTTT.

The chain combines TRBV6-2 or TRBV6-3 with TRBJ2-1, with a weak D call TRBD2 (7 bases). Per the germline V gene, CDR1 is MNHEY and CDR2 is SVGEGT. V gave up 2 bases and J gave up 6 bases, with 20 bases separating them. The CDR3 has 17 amino acids. The chain's CDR3 is CASSYRGGGGSSNEQFF. The CDR3 DNA is TGTGCCAGCAGTTACAGAGGGGGTGGCGGGAGTAGCAATGAGCAGTTCTTC.

The V gene is TRBV7-8, the J gene TRBJ2-1; maybe TRBD1 (5 bases). This CDR3 is built from 14 residues. The V end was cut by 7 bases, the J end by 0 bases, with 10 bases between. CDR1 SGHVS and CDR2 FQNEAQ come from the germline V gene. The CDR3, as DNA: TGTGCCAGCATCCAGGGAAGCTCCTACAATGAGCAGTTCTTC. Amino acid sequence: CASIQGSSYNEQFF.